Listed here is a single TCR beta chain. Trimming left V 0 bases short and J 6 bases short, with 8 bases between. The CDR3 covers 13 residues. CDR1 and CDR2 from the germline V gene are SGDLS and YYNGEE. The data belong to a study of control samples from healthy donors and cancer patients. Here immunoSEQ multiplex PCR was the method, and the copy in TCRdb shows in-frame clones only, minus some. The sample lists about 55,000 clones; over 75% were seen once. What was sequenced was blood. The J gene is TRBJ2-3, the V gene TRBV9; D remains unclear. The clonotype was recovered from a man between 50 and 59 years old in good health. This CDR3 reads CASSVGRYDTQYF. In nucleotides, the CDR3 is TGTGCCAGCAGCGTAGGACGATACGATACGCAGTATTTT.